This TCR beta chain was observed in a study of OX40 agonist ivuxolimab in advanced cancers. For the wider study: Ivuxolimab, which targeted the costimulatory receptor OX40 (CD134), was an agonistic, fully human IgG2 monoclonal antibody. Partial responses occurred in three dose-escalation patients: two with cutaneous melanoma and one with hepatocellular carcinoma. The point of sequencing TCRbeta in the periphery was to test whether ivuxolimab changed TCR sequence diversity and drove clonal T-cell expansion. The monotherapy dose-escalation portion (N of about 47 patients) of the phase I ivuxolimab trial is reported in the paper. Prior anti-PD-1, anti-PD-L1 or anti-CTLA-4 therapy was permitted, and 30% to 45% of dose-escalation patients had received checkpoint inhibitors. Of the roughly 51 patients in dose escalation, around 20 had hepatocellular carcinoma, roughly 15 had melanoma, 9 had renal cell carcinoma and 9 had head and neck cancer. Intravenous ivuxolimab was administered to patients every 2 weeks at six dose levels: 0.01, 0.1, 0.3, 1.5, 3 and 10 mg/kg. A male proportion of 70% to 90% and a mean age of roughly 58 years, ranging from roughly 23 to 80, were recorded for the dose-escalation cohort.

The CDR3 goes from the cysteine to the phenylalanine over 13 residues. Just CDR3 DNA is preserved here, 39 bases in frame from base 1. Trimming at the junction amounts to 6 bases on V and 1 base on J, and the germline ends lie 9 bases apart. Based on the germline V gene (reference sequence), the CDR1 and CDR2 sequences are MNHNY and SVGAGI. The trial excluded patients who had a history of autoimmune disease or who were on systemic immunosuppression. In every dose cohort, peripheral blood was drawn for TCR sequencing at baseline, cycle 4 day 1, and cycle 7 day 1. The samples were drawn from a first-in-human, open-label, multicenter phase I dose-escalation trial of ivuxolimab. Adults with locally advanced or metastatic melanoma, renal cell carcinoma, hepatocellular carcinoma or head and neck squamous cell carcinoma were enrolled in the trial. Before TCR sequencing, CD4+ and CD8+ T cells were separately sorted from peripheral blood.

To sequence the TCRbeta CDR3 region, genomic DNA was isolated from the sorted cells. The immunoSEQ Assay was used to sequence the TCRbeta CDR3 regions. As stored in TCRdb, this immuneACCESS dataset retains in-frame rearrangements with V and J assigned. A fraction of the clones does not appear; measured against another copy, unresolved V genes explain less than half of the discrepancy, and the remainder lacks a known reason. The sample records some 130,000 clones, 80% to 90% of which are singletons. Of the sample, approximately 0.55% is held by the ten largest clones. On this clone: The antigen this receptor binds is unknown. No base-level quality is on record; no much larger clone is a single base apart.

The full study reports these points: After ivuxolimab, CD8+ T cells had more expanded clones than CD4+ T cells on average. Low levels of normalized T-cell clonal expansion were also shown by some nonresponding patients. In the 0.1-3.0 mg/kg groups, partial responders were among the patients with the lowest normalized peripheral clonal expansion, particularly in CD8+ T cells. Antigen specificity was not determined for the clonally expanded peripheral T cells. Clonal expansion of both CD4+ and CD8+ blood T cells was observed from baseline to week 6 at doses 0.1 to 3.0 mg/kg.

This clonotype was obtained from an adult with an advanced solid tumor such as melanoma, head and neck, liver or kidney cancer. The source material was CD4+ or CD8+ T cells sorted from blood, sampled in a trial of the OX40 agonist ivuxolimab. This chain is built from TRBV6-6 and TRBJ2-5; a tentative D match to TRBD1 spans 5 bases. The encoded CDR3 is CASRRQSQETQYF. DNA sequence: TGTGCCAGCAGGAGACAGTCCCAAGAGACCCAGTACTTC.